Sequencing of this T cell receptor (beta chain) was carried out in a study of blood T cell repertoires in COVID-19. Looking at the study overall: The United States, Italy and Spain provided the acute and convalescent COVID-19 samples. T cells, B-cell-depleted T cells, or PBMCs provided the cDNA or gDNA that served as material.

In the authors' methods: Amplified reference gene primers provided the basis for estimating nucleated cell counts. Produced via immunoSEQ multiplex PCR; TCRdb's table is partial and in-frame only. V and J calls plus clone size are reproduced from that table; the DNA served to infer D and trimming. Here the sample spans about 270,000 clones, roughly 90% being singletons. The V gene lost 0 bases and the J gene lost 4 bases, with 7 bases spanning the gap. The CDR3 contains 14 residues. Looked up from germline, CDR1 is MGHRA and CDR2 is YSYEKL. Recovered status in Cohort 3 required two negative PCRs, clearance, or symptom resolution.

J is TRBJ1-5 and V is TRBV4-1; the D is unclear. This TCR was recovered from a woman in her sixties who had recovered from COVID-19. The material sequenced was PBMCs or T cells enriched from blood (not recorded which). This CDR3 reads CASSQEVRNQPQHF. The CDR3 DNA is TGCGCCAGCAGCCAAGAGGTCAGGAATCAGCCCCAGCATTTT.